This T cell receptor (beta chain) came from a study of shared clonotypes between healthy human individuals. This clone occurred once. In the study's own analysis: ImmunoSEQ output held junction-only sequences without quality scores, so filtering differed. This table comes from immunoSEQ multiplex PCR, and its TCRdb copy is limited to in-frame clones, with some not included. V, J and clone size derive from that table, while D and trimming were established from the DNA sequence. The repertoire has 530,000 or so clones, roughly 85% of them found once; the top ten carry 9.5% to 15%. V lost 6 bases and J lost 0; bases outside the gene matches: 5. Per germline, CDR1 MNHNS and CDR2 SASEGT. The CDR3 is made up of 15 amino acids.

The receptor's source is a woman in her thirties or forties in good health. Some clones in this sample may be carry-over from other donors' samples. The chain has TRBV6-1 and TRBJ1-5; 7 bases fit TRBD1. Sequencing was carried out using PBMCs. CDR3 coding DNA: TGTGCCAGCAGAGAACAGGGGTATAGCAATCAGCCCCAGCATTTT. Its translation is CASREQGYSNQPQHF.